One and the same sample provided the 17 T cell receptor beta chains below, sequenced in a study of OX40 agonist ivuxolimab in advanced cancers. Library prep was done by the immunoSEQ multiplex PCR assay. This immuneACCESS table, as held by TCRdb, lists in-frame sequences with V and J called but not all clones. Of the missing ones, under half trace to an unresolved V gene in checked studies; the others have no known cause. A total of 80,000 to 100,000 clones appear in this sample, less than 90% of them only once. The ten largest clones add up to over 0.65% of the sample. The source was CD4+ or CD8+ T cells sorted from blood, collected in a trial of the OX40 agonist ivuxolimab. The origin of the receptors is an adult with an advanced solid tumor such as melanoma, head and neck, liver or kidney cancer.

The chain links TRBV20-1 to TRBJ2-3; D not resolved. This CDR3 has 11 residues. V gave up 5 bases and J gave up 4 bases, with 7 bases separating them. Germline V gene data show CDR1 as DFQATT and CDR2 as SNEGSKA (reference sequence). The CDR3, as DNA: TGCAGTGCTGATAGAGCAGATACGCAGTATTTT. It encodes CSADRADTQYF.

This chain uses TRBV5-1 with TRBJ1-1; D might be TRBD1 (5 bases). The germline gives CDR1 SGHRS, CDR2 YFSETQ. The CDR3 is 16 amino acids. Trimming stripped 4 bases from V and 5 bases from J, with 21 bases between. The CDR3 DNA follows: TGCGCCAGCAGCCTTGGACCCACTGGGGGAGGAACTGAAGCTTTCTTT. It yields the protein CASSLGPTGGGTEAFF.

V and J are TRBV18 and TRBJ1-4; 7 bases agree with TRBD1. J was trimmed by 7 bases and V by 1 base; bases with no gene match: 9. Germline CDR1 KGHSH, CDR2 LQKENI. This CDR3 contains 16 residues. CDR3 coding DNA: TGTGCCAGCTCACCACAAACTTTACAGGGGTTTGAAAAACTGTTTTTT. Translation gives CASSPQTLQGFEKLFF.

The V and J genes are TRBV19 and TRBJ2-1; 10 bases align to TRBD2. The CDR3 contains 15 residues. Germline trimming cut 5 bases from V and 6 bases from J; bases unmatched to any gene: 7. CDR1 and CDR2 (germline): LNHDA, SQIVND (reference sequence). The CDR3 reads CASSVELAGANEQFF. The CDR3 DNA follows: TGTGCCAGTAGTGTGGAGCTAGCGGGAGCCAATGAGCAGTTCTTC.

The chain employs TRBV5-1 and TRBJ1-1; D uncertain. The CDR3 spans 15 residues. Germline CDR1 and CDR2: SGHRS and YFSETQ. The V and J ends lost 0 bases and 1 base respectively, with 10 bases between them. The CDR3 here is CASSLDPPANTEAFF. The CDR3 DNA sequence: TGCGCCAGCAGCTTGGATCCTCCGGCGAACACTGAAGCTTTCTTT.

The rearrangement links TRBV5-6 to TRBJ1-4; the D is unclear. The V gene's germline CDR1 is SGHDT and CDR2 YYEEEE. V lost 2 bases, J lost 0 bases, and 8 bases lay in between. The CDR3 covers 15 residues. Here the CDR3 DNA reads TGTGCCAGCAGCTTTACGCCGGCAACTAATGAAAAACTGTTTTTT. Protein: CASSFTPATNEKLFF.

V is TRBV10-3 and J is TRBJ1-2; 9 nucleotides agree with TRBD1. The CDR3 contains 14 residues. In germline, CDR1 is ENHRY, CDR2 SYGVKD. V dropped 10 bases and J dropped 4; count of bases not matched to a gene: 10. The CDR3 is CASRPGQGLYGYTF. The CDR3 nucleotides read TGTGCCAGCCGCCCGGGACAGGGACTCTATGGCTACACCTTC.

The chain combines TRBV18 with TRBJ2-7; D is perhaps TRBD2 (6 bases). V lost 3 bases and J lost 6, with 12 bases in between. This CDR3 spans 13 amino acids. Germline lookup yields CDR1 KGHSH and CDR2 LQKENI. For the CDR3, the DNA is TGTGCCAGCTCACCGCCCGTGGGGGGCGAGCAGTACGTC. This translates into CASSPPVGGEQYV.

The rearrangement joins TRBV6-1 to TRBJ2-3; 10 bases agree with TRBD2. The CDR3 has 14 residues. V lost 10 bases, J lost 5 bases, and 9 bases stayed unmatched. Germline values: CDR1 MNHNS, CDR2 SASEGT. The CDR3 loop is CATSTSGSEDTQYF. The CDR3 DNA reads as TGTGCCACCTCGACTAGCGGGTCAGAAGATACGCAGTATTTT.

The chain recombines TRBV18 with TRBJ2-2, with 9 bases identical to TRBD1. The ends lost 5 bases at V and 4 bases at J; junction bases unmatched: 8. The CDR3 is 16 amino acids. Germline CDR1 reads KGHSH; CDR2 reads LQKENI. Here the CDR3 reads CASSFDRGQGTGELFF. The CDR3 DNA reads TGTGCCAGCTCATTCGACCGGGGACAGGGCACCGGGGAGCTGTTTTTT.

V gene TRBV11-2 combines with J gene TRBJ2-1; D unresolved. V shed 1 base and J shed 4 bases, with 5 bases lying between them. This CDR3 contains 13 residues. The germline V gene encodes CDR1 SGHAT and CDR2 FQNNGV. CDR3 DNA: TGTGCCAGCAGCTTAGCCCAGTACAATGAGCAGTTCTTC. It specifies CASSLAQYNEQFF.

This chain's CDR3 is CASSLPGGKQTEAFF. The DNA for the CDR3 is TGTGCCAGCAGTTTACCCGGGGGGAAACAGACTGAAGCTTTCTTT. The V call is TRBV28, the J call TRBJ1-1; weak D call: TRBD1 (5 bases). Germline CDR1 is MDHEN and CDR2 is SYDVKM. With 2 bases removed from V and 5 bases from J, the gap between germline ends came to 15 bases. The CDR3 length is 15 residues.

CDR3 DNA: TGCGCCAGCAGCTCCATCAGGGGCAGCACTGAAGCTTTCTTT. This codes for CASSSIRGSTEAFF. The rearrangement links TRBV5-1 to TRBJ1-1; a possible D gene is TRBD1 (6 bases). The CDR3 runs to 14 residues. With 3 bases removed from V and 4 bases from J, the gap between germline ends came to 13 bases. Per germline, CDR1 SGHRS and CDR2 YFSETQ.

This clone has only one observation. The rearrangement joins TRBV14 to TRBJ1-1, with D maybe TRBD1 (5 bases). Germline CDR1 reads SGHDN; CDR2 reads FVKESK. The CDR3 contains 18 residues. Between the trimmed V and J ends, which lost 2 bases and 0 bases, there was a span of 19 bases. This chain's CDR3 is CASSQLPGTERLNTEAFF. DNA for the CDR3: TGTGCCAGCAGCCAACTCCCCGGGACGGAGAGACTGAACACTGAAGCTTTCTTT.

The chain is built from TRBV7-9 and TRBJ2-3; a possible D gene is TRBD2 (5 bases). CDR1 and CDR2 (germline): SEHNR, FQNEAQ (reference sequence). V was clipped by 2 bases and J by 6 bases, with 6 bases between them. The CDR3 is made up of 12 amino acids. The CDR3 spells CASSLTGDTQYF. The CDR3, as DNA: TGTGCCAGCAGCTTAACGGGGGATACGCAGTATTTT.

The CDR3, as DNA: TGTGCCAGTAGTATAAAGAGGAGCGGGAAGTACCAAGAGACCCAGTACTTC. This gives the protein CASSIKRSGKYQETQYF. This sequence joins TRBV19 and TRBJ2-5; 7 bases are a match to TRBD2. The CDR3 length is 17 residues. Germline loops: CDR1 LNHDA, CDR2 SQIVND (reference sequence). Germline trimming cut 2 bases from V and 0 bases from J; bases unmatched to any gene: 9.

The V gene is TRBV19, the J gene TRBJ2-5, with D unresolved. The CDR3 has 11 residues. Trimming pared 5 bases from V and 10 bases from J, leaving 11 bases between. CDR1 is LNHDA, CDR2 SQIVND, per germline (reference sequence). The CDR3 region has the DNA TGTGCCAGTAGTGGGCCTTCGGACCAGTACTTC. Its translation: CASSGPSDQYF.